A selection of T cell receptor beta chains follows, all from one sample in a study of blood T cells in healthy people across ages. TCRdb reprocessed the 5' RACE reads via MiXCR and lists one record per CDR3 protein. The top ten hold less than 15% of the sample, which has approximately 1,000,000 distinct CDR3 sequences, 35% to 40% seen once. The sample comprised blood. The receptor set was obtained from a man aged 18 to 30 in good health. Both conserved end residues are part of each CDR3. Fields, in order: V gene, clone size, D gene, J gene, CDR3 protein, CDR3 DNA. A D gene is named only where the DNA matches it firmly. Not all rows give a size; the values are once, few, many and, for expanded clones, a class.

V gene: TRBV7-2; clone size: few; D gene: NA; J gene: TRBJ1-2; CDR3 protein: CASSFEPTANYGYTF; CDR3 DNA: TGTGCCAGCAGCTTTGAGCCCACGGCTAACTATGGCTACACCTTC
V gene: TRBV5-1; clone size: NA; D gene: NA; J gene: TRBJ1-2; CDR3 protein: CASSLAVDTNYGYTF; CDR3 DNA: TGCGCCAGCAGCTTGGCCGTAGATACCAACTATGGCTACACCTTC
V gene: TRBV9; clone size: NA; D gene: TRBD1; J gene: TRBJ2-7; CDR3 protein: CASSITGTGVYEQYF; CDR3 DNA: TGTGCCAGCAGCATTACCGGGACAGGAGTCTACGAGCAGTACTTC
V gene: TRBV6-5; clone size: once; D gene: TRBD2; J gene: TRBJ2-5; CDR3 protein: CASSYSFQRGVGLETQYF; CDR3 DNA: TGTGCCAGCAGTTACTCATTTCAGCGGGGGGTTGGGTTGGAGACCCAGTACTTC
V gene: TRBV20-1; clone size: NA; D gene: NA; J gene: TRBJ1-1; CDR3 protein: CSAGRGGMNTEAFF; CDR3 DNA: TGCAGTGCTGGGCGGGGGGGGATGAACACTGAAGCTTTCTTT
V gene: TRBV29-1; clone size: NA; D gene: TRBD2; J gene: TRBJ2-5; CDR3 protein: CSVAGTSDRNEQYF; CDR3 DNA: TGCAGCGTTGCTGGGACTAGCGATCGCAATGAGCAGTACTTC
V gene: TRBV6-5; clone size: few; D gene: NA; J gene: TRBJ1-2; CDR3 protein: CAGSYSVRAHYGYTF; CDR3 DNA: TGTGCCGGCAGTTACTCGGTCCGGGCGCACTATGGCTACACCTTC
V gene: TRBV10-3; clone size: NA; D gene: TRBD1; J gene: TRBJ2-7; CDR3 protein: CAISRGQVYDRGSYEQYF; CDR3 DNA: TGTGCCATCAGTAGGGGACAGGTTTATGACCGGGGATCCTACGAGCAGTACTTC
V gene: TRBV12-3/TRBV12-4; clone size: few; D gene: NA; J gene: TRBJ2-3; CDR3 protein: CASSPSTEYF; CDR3 DNA: TGTGCCAGCAGTCCGTCGACAGAGTATTTT
V gene: TRBV5-6; clone size: few; D gene: NA; J gene: TRBJ2-1; CDR3 protein: CASSLQVSPEEQFF; CDR3 DNA: TGTGCCAGCAGCTTGCAAGTTAGTCCGGAAGAGCAGTTCTTC
V gene: TRBV7-2; clone size: many; D gene: NA; J gene: TRBJ2-7; CDR3 protein: CASSPSYEQYF; CDR3 DNA: TGTGCCAGCAGCCCCTCCTACGAGCAGTACTTC
V gene: TRBV27; clone size: few; D gene: NA; J gene: TRBJ1-5; CDR3 protein: CASSLQGTQPQHF; CDR3 DNA: TGTGCCAGCAGTTTACAGGGGACGCAGCCCCAGCATTTT
V gene: TRBV9; clone size: NA; D gene: NA; J gene: TRBJ2-1; CDR3 protein: CASSRGPDHNEQFF; CDR3 DNA: TGTGCCAGCAGCCGGGGGCCGGACCACAATGAGCAGTTCTTC
V gene: TRBV6-2/TRBV6-3; clone size: NA; D gene: NA; J gene: TRBJ2-1; CDR3 protein: CATRRNVRNEQFF; CDR3 DNA: TGTGCCACCAGGAGAAATGTCCGAAATGAGCAGTTCTTC
V gene: TRBV6-2/TRBV6-3; clone size: NA; D gene: TRBD2; J gene: TRBJ2-7; CDR3 protein: CASSYSSGSGKSYEQYF; CDR3 DNA: TGTGCCAGCAGTTACTCGAGTGGTAGCGGGAAATCCTACGAGCAGTACTTC
V gene: TRBV6-2/TRBV6-3; clone size: NA; D gene: NA; J gene: TRBJ1-2; CDR3 protein: CASSPDNYYGYTF; CDR3 DNA: TGTGCCAGCAGTCCTGACAATTACTATGGCTACACCTTC